A single sample is the source of the 27 T cell receptor beta chains below, sequenced in a study of tumor and adjacent non-tumor tissue in lung cancer. A modified ARM-PCR protocol with three rounds of nested PCR amplified TCRbeta. TCRdb independently ran MiXCR on the multiplex PCR reads; one entry per CDR3 protein. The repertoire holds roughly 43,000 distinct CDR3 sequences, with 60% as singletons. This sample's RNA came from whole unsorted tissue. Distant lung tissue was collected more than 3 cm away from the tumor edge. Material for sequencing was distant non-tumor lung tissue. The receptors come from a man aged 45-60 years with non-small cell lung cancer.

With respect to this clonotype: The conserved phenylalanine or tryptophan is not found at the CDR3 terminus, so this likely reflects a read error. The chain combines TRBV11-2 with TRBJ2-3; no firm D call. The CDR3 contains 15 residues. Looked up from germline, CDR1 is SGHAT and CDR2 is FQNNGV. The CDR3 nucleotides are TGTGCCGGCAGCTTAATGAGCCCTAGCACAGATACGCAGTATTAT. Residues: CAGSLMSPSTDTQYY.

V is TRBV6-6 and J is TRBJ2-3, with D possibly matching TRBD1 (5 bases). The last part of the DNA fits TRBJ1-5 better; the J call may be wrong. The CDR3 spans 14 residues. Germline V gene sequence: CDR1 MNHNY, CDR2 SVGAGI (reference sequence). The CDR3: CASILGLAGDTQHF. The CDR3 nucleotides are TGTGCCAGTATATTAGGACTAGCGGGGGATACGCAGCATTTT.

This clonotype has just one count. A much larger clone differs from this one at a single base, so this may be a read error. J is TRBJ2-5 and V is TRBV20-1; D possibly uses TRBD1 or TRBD2 (5 bases each). The CDR3 runs 15 residues. V lost 3 bases to trimming and J lost 5 bases, with 19 bases between them. Germline CDR1 and CDR2: DFQATT and SNEGSKA (reference sequence). The CDR3 DNA is TGCAGTGCTAGTGGGGTTGGGACCACGAGGGAGACCCAGTACTTC. It encodes CSASGVGTTRETQYF.

On this clonotype: One junction end disagrees with the germline gene, perhaps due to a read error. The V call is TRBV29-1, the J call TRBJ2-2; D possibly uses TRBD1 or TRBD2 (5 bases each). Germline CDR1 is SQVTM and CDR2 is ANQGSEA. The CDR3 extends over 15 amino acids. This chain's CDR3 is CRVDYGGGNTGALFF. The CDR3 region has the DNA TGCAGGGTTGATTATGGGGGTGGGAACACCGGGGCGCTGTTTTTT.

J is TRBJ1-5 and V is TRBV18; possible D gene TRBD1, 6 bases. V gave up 4 bases and J gave up 3 bases, with 10 bases separating them. Germline assignment: CDR1 KGHSH and CDR2 LQKENI. This CDR3 is built from 14 residues. The CDR3 DNA is TGTGCCAGCTCACTGTACAGGGACAATCAGCCCCAGCATTTT. This encodes CASSLYRDNQPQHF.

Regarding this clonotype: A junction boundary mismatches the germline segment, possibly from a read error. The chain uses TRBV7-9 and TRBJ2-7; 8 bases agree with TRBD1. Per germline, CDR1 SEHNR and CDR2 FQNEAQ (reference sequence). The CDR3 covers 14 residues. CDR3 protein: CACSTAGTGYEQYF. DNA of the CDR3: TGTGCCTGCAGCACAGCCGGGACAGGATATGAGCAGTACTTC.

This clonotype was seen once. This likely comes from a read error, as the CDR3 has no conserved phenylalanine or tryptophan at its end. V usage is TRBV5-1 and J usage is TRBJ2-3; D tentatively reads TRBD1 or TRBD2 (5 bases each). The length of the CDR3 is 16 residues. Germline CDR1 SGHRS, CDR2 YFSETQ. CDR3 DNA sequence: TGCGCTAGCAGCCCGGAACAGGAGGCCTGCACAGATACGCAGTATTTA. This codes for CASSPEQEACTDTQYL.

Details on this clonotype: An end of the junction differs from the germline gene, which may be a read error. V usage is TRBV11-2 and J usage is TRBJ2-3; no clear D. Germline V gene sequence: CDR1 SGHAT, CDR2 FQNNGV. CDR3 size: 15 residues. This CDR3 is CATSLMGSGTDTQYF. For the CDR3, the DNA is TGTGCCACCAGCTTAATGGGCTCTGGCACGGATACGCAGTATTTT.

The chain uses TRBV28 and TRBJ1-1; TRBD1 aligns across 8 bases. The CDR3 is 18 residues long. Germline V gene data show CDR1 as MDHEN and CDR2 as SYDVKM. Trimming removed 2 bases from V and 11 bases from J; junction bases left unmatched: 22. The CDR3 protein is CASSLTSGQGPVPSQAFF. CDR3 sequence (DNA): TGTGCCAGCAGTTTAACCTCAGGACAGGGTCCAGTCCCGTCTCAGGCTTTCTTT.

A word on this clonotype: A much larger clone lies a single base off, so this may be a read error. V usage is TRBV15 and J usage is TRBJ2-7; tentatively, D is TRBD2 (6 bases). Per the germline V gene, CDR1 is LNHNV and CDR2 is YYDKDF (reference sequence). The CDR3 contains 14 residues. The CDR3 DNA reads as TGTGCCGCCAGCAGAGATAGCGGAGGATACGAGCAGTACTTC. Translating gives CAASRDSGGYEQYF.

A few counts support this clonotype. Here the CDR3 omits its conserved ending phenylalanine or tryptophan, so a read error is the likely source. This chain connects TRBV30 to TRBJ2-5; D ambiguous. Trimming removed 4 bases from V and 1 base from J, with 7 bases in between. The CDR3 spans 12 residues. The germline gives CDR1 GTSNPN, CDR2 SVGIG (reference sequence). CDR3 sequence: CAWIGFQETQYL. As DNA, the CDR3 is TGTGCCTGGATAGGCTTCCAAGAGACCCAGTACCTC.

Many counts were recorded for this clonotype. This sequence joins TRBV6-6 and TRBJ2-7; D possibly matches TRBD1 or TRBD2 (5 bases each). CDR1 is MNHNY and CDR2 is SVGAGI in the germline V gene (reference sequence). This CDR3 contains 13 residues. V lost 2 bases, J lost 6 bases, and 11 bases lay in between. The CDR3 DNA reads as TGTGCCAGCAGTTACAACGGTGGGGGCGAGCAGTACTTC. This sequence encodes CASSYNGGGEQYF.

Comments on this clonotype: At one end the junction does not follow the germline gene, possibly because of a read error. The rearrangement uses TRBV30 and TRBJ1-4, with D unresolved. The CDR3 contains 15 residues. CDR1 GTSNPN and CDR2 SVGIG come from the germline V gene (reference sequence). DNA for the CDR3: TGTGCATGGAGTCATACGGACGGATGGAATGAAAAACTGTTTTTT. Translation: CAWSHTDGWNEKLFF.

Remarks on this clonotype: A much larger clone lies one base from this, so it may be a read error. This CDR3 fails to terminate in the conserved phenylalanine or tryptophan, so it likely reflects a read error. The chain carries TRBV6-5 and TRBJ2-2; 10 nucleotides align to TRBD1. With 7 bases clipped from V and 5 bases from J, the junction kept 10 bases outside the gene matches. This CDR3 is built from 16 residues. CDR1 and CDR2 from the germline V gene are MNHEY and SVGAGI. The CDR3: CASIGTGASPTGELFV. The CDR3 DNA reads TGTGCCAGCATAGGGACAGGGGCCTCTCCGACCGGGGAGCTGTTTGTT.

To note about this clonotype: A read error is likely, as this CDR3 ends without the conserved phenylalanine or tryptophan. This chain links TRBV5-1 with TRBJ1-1; 9 bases align to TRBD1. Germline values: CDR1 SGHRS, CDR2 YFSETQ. The CDR3 has 16 residues. With V trimmed by 0 bases and J by 5 bases, 8 bases remained unmatched. As DNA, the CDR3 is TGCGCCAGCAGCTTGGACGGACAGGGGATAGAGACTGAAGCTTTCCTT. Residues: CASSLDGQGIETEAFL.

Only one count was recorded for this clonotype. One junction end disagrees with the germline gene, perhaps due to a read error. V usage is TRBV6-6 and J usage is TRBJ2-5; D could derive from TRBD1 or TRBD2 (5 bases each). CDR1 is MNHNY and CDR2 is SVGAGI in the germline V gene (reference sequence). The CDR3 totals 13 residues. The CDR3, as DNA: TGTGCCAGCAGCCGCAGGGTGGAGGAGACCCAGAACTTC. Residues: CASSRRVEETQNF.

Details on this clonotype: An end of the junction does not agree with germline; a read error may underlie this. The rearrangement joins TRBV11-2 to TRBJ2-4; TRBD2 matches 11 bases. Germline V gene sequence: CDR1 SGHAT, CDR2 FQNNGV. The CDR3 is 17 residues long. CDR3 amino acids: CASSASSGRLAKNIQHF. The CDR3 coding sequence is TGCGCCAGCAGCGCCTCTAGCGGGAGGCTAGCCAAAAACATTCAGCACTTC.

Comments on this clonotype: A junction boundary mismatches the germline segment, possibly from a read error. This chain uses TRBV4-2 with TRBJ2-3, with 7 bases matching TRBD2. This CDR3 has 19 residues. CDR1 and CDR2 from the germline V gene are LGHNA and YNFKEQ. CDR3: CASSTEGLPGGRGTDTQYF. CDR3 DNA sequence: TGTGCTAGCAGCACGGAGGGACTACCGGGGGGTCGAGGGACAGATACGCAGTATTTT.

About this clonotype: A read error is possible here, since a much larger clone lies one base away. The chain uses TRBV29-1 and TRBJ2-3; D might be TRBD2 (5 bases). The CDR3 extends over 13 amino acids. CDR1 and CDR2 from the germline V gene are SQVTM and ANQGSEA. The CDR3 reads CGVSGGFSNTQYF. CDR3 DNA sequence: TGCGGCGTCTCAGGCGGGTTCTCCAATACGCAGTATTTT.

For this clonotype: A single base separates this from a much larger clone, so it may be a read error. V usage is TRBV28 and J usage is TRBJ2-5; D perhaps matches TRBD1 (6 bases). Germline V gene data show CDR1 as MDHEN and CDR2 as SYDVKM. The CDR3 has 13 amino acids. V lost 10 bases to trimming and J lost 4 bases, with 16 bases between them. In DNA, the CDR3 is TGTGCCAACAGGCAAGCAGGGGTAGAGACCCAGTACTTC. Amino acids: CANRQAGVETQYF.

The chain uses TRBV4-2 and TRBJ1-5; 7 nucleotides agree with TRBD1. The V and J ends lost 4 bases and 7 bases, in that order; junction bases with no gene match: 10. Per germline, CDR1 LGHNA and CDR2 YNFKEQ. The CDR3 has 15 residues. This CDR3 reads CASSPSGQSEQPQHF. The CDR3 coding sequence is TGTGCCAGCAGCCCCTCGGGACAGTCTGAACAGCCCCAGCATTTT.

The V call is TRBV4-2, the J call TRBJ1-1; the D gene is possibly TRBD1 (5 bases). The CDR3 runs 16 residues. Germline-derived CDR1 and CDR2 are LGHNA and YNFKEQ. Trimming left V 0 bases short and J 3 bases short, with 14 bases between. The CDR3 protein is CASSQEFTGGDTEAFF. The CDR3 bases are TGTGCCAGCAGCCAAGAGTTCACAGGAGGGGACACTGAAGCTTTCTTT.

This clonotype has only a few counts. One junction end disagrees with the germline gene, perhaps due to a read error. CDR3 in amino acids: CAGRPDRYTRELFF. DNA for the CDR3: TGTGCCGGCAGACCCGACAGGTATACCAGGGAGCTGTTTTTT. The chain carries TRBV28 and TRBJ2-2; perhaps TRBD1 as D (6 bases). Germline lookup yields CDR1 MDHEN and CDR2 SYDVKM. The CDR3 is 14 residues long.

V usage is TRBV28 and J usage is TRBJ1-1, with TRBD1 matching over 9 bases. Germline loops: CDR1 MDHEN, CDR2 SYDVKM. This CDR3 spans 16 amino acids. The CDR3 bases are TGTGGCACCAGTCAAGCGGACAGGGGACTGGCCATTGAAGCTTTCTTT. Encoded protein: CGTSQADRGLAIEAFF.

This clonotype has just a few counts. A single base separates this from a much larger clone, so it may be a read error. The rearrangement links TRBV29-1 to TRBJ2-2; TRBD2 agrees at 11 bases. Germline CDR1 reads SQVTM; CDR2 reads ANQGSEA. The CDR3 sequence is 15 residues long. After removal of 3 bases from V and 6 bases from J, the junction contained 6 bases not matched to a gene. In DNA form, the CDR3 reads TGCAGCGTTGACACTAGCGGGAGCATAGCCGGGGAGCTGTTTTTT. Translated, it gives CSVDTSGSIAGELFF.

Details on this clonotype: Since the CDR3 does not end with the conserved phenylalanine or tryptophan, this likely comes from a read error. The rearrangement joins TRBV29-1 to TRBJ1-2; D is undetermined. The V gene's germline CDR1 is SQVTM and CDR2 ANQGSEA. This CDR3 is built from 14 residues. V was clipped by 6 bases and J by 8 bases, with 22 bases between them. The CDR3 DNA reads TGCAGCGTCCTGCTGGGTGTGGCTATTGACGGCTACACCTTG. Encoded protein: CSVLLGVAIDGYTL.

A note on this clonotype: The junction departs from germline at one end; a sequencing error may be responsible. The chain recombines TRBV29-1 with TRBJ1-6; no clear D gene. Germline values: CDR1 SQVTM, CDR2 ANQGSEA. The CDR3 spans 14 residues. CDR3 amino acids: CSVSHGSYNSPVHF. CDR3 DNA sequence: TGCAGCGTGTCCCATGGCTCCTATAATTCACCCGTCCACTTT.